These 5 T cell receptor beta chains originate from one sample sequenced in a study of response to subunit inactivated influenza vaccine. Using its own MiXCR run on the RT-PCR reads, TCRdb lists one record per CDR3 protein. The table lists around 570,000 distinct CDR3 sequences, approximately 10% of them singletons, with approximately 11% in the top ten. The data were also submitted as part of a second study, on T cells expressing NK-cell markers. That paper states: For TCR beta, cDNA was produced by 5'RACE template switching with UMIs.

Specimen: PBMCs from blood, collected on the day of vaccination. These TCRs come from a middle-aged man who received an inactivated influenza vaccine.

J is TRBJ1-1 and V is TRBV2; 9 bases fit TRBD1. Trimming at V came to 8 bases and at J to 4 bases, leaving 11 bases not matched to a gene. Germline loops: CDR1 SNHLY, CDR2 FYNNEI. The CDR3 consists of 15 residues. The CDR3 region is CASPRGQGSGTEAFF. CDR3 nucleotide sequence: TGTGCCAGCCCGCGCGGACAGGGGAGCGGCACTGAAGCTTTCTTT.

This clonotype was counted at least ten times. V and J are TRBV20-1 and TRBJ2-3, with TRBD1 matching 7 bases. The CDR3 has 14 residues. V shed 6 bases, J shed 2 bases, and the junction held 8 bases outside the gene matches. CDR1 DFQATT and CDR2 SNEGSKA come from the germline V gene (reference sequence). The CDR3 DNA follows: TGCAGTGCCGAAGACAGGGACCTCACAGATACGCAGTATTTT. This encodes CSAEDRDLTDTQYF.

There are many counts of this clonotype. V is TRBV19 and J is TRBJ2-3; 9 positions match TRBD2. This CDR3 spans 16 amino acids. V lost 3 bases to trimming and J lost 2 bases; unmatched junction nucleotides: 6. Germline values: CDR1 LNHDA, CDR2 SQIVND (reference sequence). CDR3 DNA: TGTGCCAGTAGTATCCCTAGCGGGACGTACACAGATACGCAGTATTTT. Protein: CASSIPSGTYTDTQYF.

This clonotype appeared many times. The chain has TRBV7-9 and TRBJ2-7; 7 positions agree with TRBD1. This CDR3 spans 13 amino acids. Germline lookup yields CDR1 SEHNR and CDR2 FQNEAQ (reference sequence). The trim removed 3 bases at V and 5 bases at J, leaving 4 bases unmatched. CDR3 sequence reads: CASSLTGSDEQYF. The DNA for the CDR3 is TGTGCCAGCAGCTTGACAGGGTCCGACGAGCAGTACTTC.

This clonotype was observed a few times. This chain joins TRBV27 and TRBJ1-3, with 7 positions matching TRBD1. V shed 6 bases and J 2 bases; nucleotides not matched to a gene: 7. Germline CDR1 reads MNHEY; CDR2 reads SMNVEV (reference sequence). This CDR3 comprises 15 residues. CDR3 sequence reads: CASRPTGTAGNTIYF. As DNA, the CDR3 is TGTGCCAGCAGACCCACCGGGACAGCTGGAAACACCATATATTTT.